One TCR beta chain is described in this entry. As yet, its antigen is unknown. The sample originates from a study of cytomegalovirus exposure and HLA in healthy donors. Findings and limits, study-wide: Rarity characterized most TCR sequences, yet some public TCRs appeared in many donors. Within the data, a cluster of highly shared sequence variants was likely a sequencing artifact.

Primers: 60 Vbeta forward and 13 Jbeta reverse. Repertoires were generated with immunoSEQ multiplex PCR, while TCRdb's copy carries only in-frame clones and drops some. This sample has some 54,000 clones, with 75% to 85% found just once. The CDR3 is 16 residues long. Germline CDR1 and CDR2: MNHEY and SMNVEV (reference sequence). After removal of 5 bases from V and 4 bases from J, the junction contained 13 bases not matched to a gene. The chain recombines TRBV27 with TRBJ1-2; 7 bases are a match to TRBD1. The sequence was collected from a male donor in good health and CMV-seronegative. The specimen sequenced was PBMCs. CDR3 sequence reads: CASSTLVKGQPYGYTF. The CDR3 DNA reads as TGTGCCAGCAGTACACTTGTTAAGGGACAGCCCTATGGCTACACCTTC.